This T cell receptor (beta chain) was sequenced for a study of T cells in Graves' hyperthyroidism and ophthalmopathy. The sample holds a few counts of this clonotype. Amplification of TCR beta CDR3 regions used RNA as the template. The study used the HTBI primer set for a first-round RT-PCR of the TCR CDR3. TCRdb processed the multiplex PCR reads anew with MiXCR; each CDR3 protein has one entry. The repertoire holds about 460,000 distinct CDR3 sequences, with around a fifth as singletons. Sequencing was performed on blood. This sequence originates from a woman between 70 and 85 years old with Graves' ophthalmopathy.

The CDR3 nucleotides are TGTGCCAGCAGTGAAATTTCTGGGGGCAGGTACGAGCAGTACTTC. This gives the protein CASSEISGGRYEQYF. The genes are TRBV25-1 and TRBJ2-7, with a weak D call TRBD1 (6 bases). V was trimmed by 2 bases and J by 4 bases, leaving 15 bases between them. The CDR3 totals 15 residues. Germline CDR1 is MGHDK and CDR2 is SYGVNS.